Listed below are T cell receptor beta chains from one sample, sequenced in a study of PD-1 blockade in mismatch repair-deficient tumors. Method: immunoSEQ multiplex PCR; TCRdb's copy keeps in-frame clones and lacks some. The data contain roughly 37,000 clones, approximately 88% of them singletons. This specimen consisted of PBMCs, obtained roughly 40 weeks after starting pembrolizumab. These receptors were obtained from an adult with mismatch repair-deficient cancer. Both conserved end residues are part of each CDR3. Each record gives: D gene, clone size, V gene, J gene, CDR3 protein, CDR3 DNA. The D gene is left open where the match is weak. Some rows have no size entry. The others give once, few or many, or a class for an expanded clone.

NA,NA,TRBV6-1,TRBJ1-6,CASSLAFSPLHF,TGTGCCAGCAGTTTGGCCTTTTCACCCCTCCACTTT
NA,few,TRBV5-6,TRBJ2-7,CASSRAGNSYEQYF,TGTGCCAGCAGCCGGGCAGGGAATTCCTACGAGCAGTACTTC
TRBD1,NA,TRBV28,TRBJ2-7,CASSTGTGGVEQYF,TGTGCCAGCAGTACCGGGACAGGGGGAGTCGAGCAGTACTTC
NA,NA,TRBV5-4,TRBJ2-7,CASSTRESGSYEQYF,TGTGCCAGCAGCACGCGGGAATCGGGTTCCTACGAGCAGTACTTC
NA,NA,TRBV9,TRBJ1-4,CASSVTGLHEKLFF,TGTGCCAGCAGCGTAACAGGGTTACATGAAAAACTGTTTTTT
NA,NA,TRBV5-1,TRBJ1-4,CASSLVAGPTNEKLFF,TGCGCCAGCAGCTTGGTAGCGGGACCAACTAATGAAAAACTGTTTTTT
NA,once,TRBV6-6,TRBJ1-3,CASSYSGGGNTIYF,TGTGCCAGCAGTTACTCTGGAGGGGGAAACACCATATATTTT
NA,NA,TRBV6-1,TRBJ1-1,CASSEEYSGDEAFF,TGTGCCAGCAGTGAAGAATACAGCGGTGATGAAGCTTTCTTT
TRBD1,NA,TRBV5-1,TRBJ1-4,CASSGGQINEKLFF,TGCGCCAGCAGCGGGGGACAGATTAATGAAAAACTGTTTTTT
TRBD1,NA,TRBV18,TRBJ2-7,CASSPGTGRYEQYF,TGTGCCAGCTCACCAGGGACAGGGCGCTACGAGCAGTACTTC
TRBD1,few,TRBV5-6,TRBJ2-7,CASSPDRRPGEQYF,TGTGCCAGCAGCCCGGACAGGAGGCCGGGGGAGCAGTACTTC
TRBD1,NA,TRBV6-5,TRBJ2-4,CASSRTGLVNIQYF,TGTGCCAGCAGTCGGACAGGGCTTGTAAACATTCAGTACTTC
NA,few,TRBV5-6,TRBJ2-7,CASSLGSRAWGGYEQYF,TGTGCCAGCAGCTTGGGATCGCGGGCATGGGGTGGGTACGAGCAGTACTTC
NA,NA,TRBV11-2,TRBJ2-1,CASSLGNNNEQFF,TGTGCCAGCAGCTTAGGAAACAACAATGAGCAGTTCTTC
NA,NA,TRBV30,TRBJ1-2,CAWRDIVQMGGYGYTF,TGTGCCTGGAGGGACATCGTACAAATGGGGGGCTATGGCTACACCTTC
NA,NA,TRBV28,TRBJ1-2,CASRRPGVGYGYTF,TGTGCCAGCCGCCGCCCCGGGGTCGGCTATGGCTACACCTTC
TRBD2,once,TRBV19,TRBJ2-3,CASGLAGNRDTQYF,TGTGCCAGCGGACTAGCGGGAAATCGGGATACGCAGTATTTT
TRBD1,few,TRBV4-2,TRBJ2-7,CASSPPGQGYEQYF,TGTGCCAGCAGCCCACCGGGACAGGGGTACGAGCAGTACTTC
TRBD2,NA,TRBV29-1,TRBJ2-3,CSARLAGEDTQYF,TGCAGCGCCCGACTAGCGGGAGAAGATACGCAGTATTTT
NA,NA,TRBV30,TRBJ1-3,CAWSVLGSEGNTIYF,TGTGCCTGGAGTGTACTCGGAAGCGAAGGAAACACCATATATTTT